A selection of T cell receptor beta chains follows, all from one sample in a study of blood T cell repertoires in COVID-19. TCRdb's table, derived via immunoSEQ multiplex PCR, lists solely in-frame clones and lacks some. Here the sample spans some 300,000 clones, around 89% being singletons. Sequenced material: PBMCs or T cells enriched from blood (not recorded which). The receptors stem from a woman in her forties who had recovered from COVID-19. The CDR3 runs from the conserved cysteine through the conserved F or W. Fields, in order: CDR3 DNA, CDR3 protein, J gene, D gene, V gene, clone size. A D gene is named only where the DNA matches it firmly. Only part of the rows carry a size: once, few, many, or a class if the clone is expanded.

CDR3nt: TGTGCCAGCCATTCGGCAGGGGGTGACTACGAGCAGTACTTC; CDR3aa: CASHSAGGDYEQYF; j_gene: TRBJ2-7; d_gene: TRBD1; v_gene: TRBV28; abundance: once
CDR3nt: TGTGCCAGCAGTGAATCAGGGGGCTATAACTATGGCTACACCTTC; CDR3aa: CASSESGGYNYGYTF; j_gene: TRBJ1-2; d_gene: TRBD1; v_gene: TRBV25-1; abundance: .
CDR3nt: TGTGCCAGCAGTTACAGGACAGGGGGTACCTATGGCTACACCTTC; CDR3aa: CASSYRTGGTYGYTF; j_gene: TRBJ1-2; d_gene: TRBD1; v_gene: TRBV11-2; abundance: .
CDR3nt: TGTGCCAGCAGTGACCAATACGGGGAGGGGGAGCTGTTTTTT; CDR3aa: CASSDQYGEGELFF; j_gene: TRBJ2-2; d_gene: .; v_gene: TRBV6-1; abundance: .
CDR3nt: TGTGCCAGCAGTCTGACAGGGCCCAATCAGCCCCAGCATTTT; CDR3aa: CASSLTGPNQPQHF; j_gene: TRBJ1-5; d_gene: TRBD1; v_gene: TRBV6-6; abundance: once
CDR3nt: TGTGCCATCAGTGAGTCCCAGGGAGCGGGCTCCTACAATGAGCAGTTCTTC; CDR3aa: CAISESQGAGSYNEQFF; j_gene: TRBJ2-1; d_gene: .; v_gene: TRBV10-3; abundance: .
CDR3nt: TGTGCCAGCAGTTTACTAGGACAGGGGACATCCTACGAGCAGTACTTC; CDR3aa: CASSLLGQGTSYEQYF; j_gene: TRBJ2-7; d_gene: TRBD1; v_gene: TRBV27; abundance: .
CDR3nt: TGCGCCAGCAGCCCCCCACTAGCGGGGGTAGATGAGACCCAGTACTTC; CDR3aa: CASSPPLAGVDETQYF; j_gene: TRBJ2-5; d_gene: TRBD2; v_gene: TRBV5-1; abundance: few
CDR3nt: TGCGCCAGCAGCCTGGGGGGGGGCACAGATACGCAGTATTTT; CDR3aa: CASSLGGGTDTQYF; j_gene: TRBJ2-3; d_gene: TRBD2; v_gene: TRBV5-1; abundance: .
CDR3nt: TGTGCCAGCAGCCAACAGGACAGGGCTAATTCACCCCTCCACTTT; CDR3aa: CASSQQDRANSPLHF; j_gene: TRBJ1-6; d_gene: TRBD1; v_gene: TRBV3-1/TRBV3-2; abundance: .
CDR3nt: TGCAGCGTTCGACAGGGCGAACCGACTGAAGCTTTCTTT; CDR3aa: CSVRQGEPTEAFF; j_gene: TRBJ1-1; d_gene: TRBD1; v_gene: TRBV29-1; abundance: once
CDR3nt: TGTGCCAGCAGTACGCTACCGGTGGGGGGGCAAGATACGCAGTATTTT; CDR3aa: CASSTLPVGGQDTQYF; j_gene: TRBJ2-3; d_gene: .; v_gene: TRBV7-2; abundance: .
CDR3nt: TGTGCCAGCTCACCAGAGCAGGGAGGGACTGAAGCTTTCTTT; CDR3aa: CASSPEQGGTEAFF; j_gene: TRBJ1-1; d_gene: .; v_gene: TRBV18; abundance: .
CDR3nt: TGTGCCAGCGGGGTTCAAGGAGGGACTGAAGCTTTCTTT; CDR3aa: CASGVQGGTEAFF; j_gene: TRBJ1-1; d_gene: .; v_gene: TRBV7-3; abundance: .
CDR3nt: TGCAGCGTGGATGAGGGGGCCCGGGAGCTGTTTTTT; CDR3aa: CSVDEGARELFF; j_gene: TRBJ2-2; d_gene: TRBD1; v_gene: TRBV29-1; abundance: .
CDR3nt: TGTGCCACCAGCAGAGGTGATAGCAGGGTAAACTCCTATGGCTACACCTTC; CDR3aa: CATSRGDSRVNSYGYTF; j_gene: TRBJ1-2; d_gene: .; v_gene: TRBV15; abundance: .
CDR3nt: TGCAGTGCTTGGACAATCAACGAGCAGTACTTC; CDR3aa: CSAWTINEQYF; j_gene: TRBJ2-7; d_gene: .; v_gene: TRBV20-1; abundance: .
CDR3nt: TGTGCCAGCGTTAGCCCTCTTGGACAGGGGGCGGCTAATTCACCCCTCCACTTT; CDR3aa: CASVSPLGQGAANSPLHF; j_gene: TRBJ1-6; d_gene: TRBD1; v_gene: TRBV28; abundance: .
CDR3nt: TGTGCCTGGAGTGACGAGGTCGGTGGCTACACCTTC; CDR3aa: CAWSDEVGGYTF; j_gene: TRBJ1-2; d_gene: .; v_gene: TRBV30; abundance: .
CDR3nt: TGCGCCAGCAGCCAAGGTTGGACAGGGGCAAGGAGTGGCTACACCTTC; CDR3aa: CASSQGWTGARSGYTF; j_gene: TRBJ1-2; d_gene: TRBD1; v_gene: TRBV4-1; abundance: .
CDR3nt: TGTGCCTGGAGTGCTGGACAGGGGGCGCGTAATGAGCAGTTCTTC; CDR3aa: CAWSAGQGARNEQFF; j_gene: TRBJ2-1; d_gene: TRBD1; v_gene: TRBV30; abundance: .
CDR3nt: TGTGCCAGCAGCGTAGACGGGACTTTTTTCCGAAACACCATATATTTT; CDR3aa: CASSVDGTFFRNTIYF; j_gene: TRBJ1-3; d_gene: .; v_gene: TRBV9; abundance: .